Included here is one TCR beta chain sequence, with context. The specificity of this receptor is unknown. Possible read error: a much larger clone is one base away. No conserved phenylalanine or tryptophan is present at the end of the CDR3, so a read error is the likely explanation. The entry originates in a study of neurological immune-mediated disorders (dated by TCRdb to about 2019). Broadly, across the study: Among the approximately 35 multiple sclerosis patients, relapsing-remitting MS was present in some 30 and secondary progressive MS was present in 3. Using UMI-based sequencing, the study compared peripheral blood TCR-beta repertoires from patients with HTLV-I-associated myelopathy (HAM/TSP), patients with multiple sclerosis, and healthy controls. The 90 to 120 TCR-beta libraries covered PBMC samples along with longitudinal samples, technical triplicates, and paired sorted CD4+ and CD8+ T-cell subsets. The cohort was made up of 68 subjects, consisting of around 15 HAM/TSP patients, around 35 multiple sclerosis patients and about 20 healthy controls.

cDNA synthesis used template-switch 5'RACE with a primer carrying a 10-nucleotide random unique molecular identifier tagging each TCR transcript. Every sequencing run yielded over 200 million TCR-beta sequences covering 15-18 subjects. The RNeasy kit was used for extraction of total RNA. The KAPA Real-time Library Amplification kit was used to amplify TCR-beta VDJ regions with primers targeting the TCR constant region and the 5'RACE anchor. Sample indexes and Illumina adaptors were added in a first PCR, after which library yield was increased in a second PCR. After purification with Ampure beads, the TCR product of roughly 650 bp was size-selected on a 2% E-gel SizeSelection system. Before pooling, libraries had their quality checked on a Bioanalyzer, their concentration measured with Qubit, and their quantity determined with the Kapa Library Quantification kit. An Illumina HiSeq 2500 was used to sequence the libraries paired-end at 2 x 150 bp. To increase sequence diversity, roughly 24-31% phiX was spiked into each library pool. The study's processing was this. Quality-filtered reads were processed with the UMI-based MiGEC pipeline, which removed over 90% of raw TCR sequences during error correction. IMGT germline references were used for alignment of VDJ genes, and clonotypes were defined by a unique CDR3 amino acid sequence together with V-J genes. Clonal expansion, Shannon diversity and CDR3 relatedness were evaluated with VDJtools (CalcPairwiseDistances, ClusterSamples), while phylogenetic trees were built in CLCbio workbench. Using coefficient-of-variation modelling across technical triplicates, the study counted a clone as expanded if it had at least 8 unique UMIs. TCRdb applied fastp at Q25 and MiXCR to the public reads, then kept only in-frame beta chains. Rows are combined by CDR3 protein, so each entry shows the most common genes and DNA. The V and J calls were determined by TCRdb, not by the authors. The sample has under 80,000 distinct CDR3 sequences on record, around 3.9% of them singletons. The leading ten clones occupy under 1.5% of the sample.

Taken from the germline V gene (reference sequence), the CDR1 and CDR2 loops are DFQATT and SNEGSKA. The CDR3 spans 17 amino acids, including both terminal residues. Only the CDR3 portion is preserved as DNA: 51 bases, with reading frame beginning at the first base. The V end loses 0 bases and the J end loses 0 bases, and a stretch of 16 bases separates them. Overall results and qualifications from the work: Expanded clones from different subjects shared no identical CDR3 amino acid sequences, which suggests that TCR-beta repertoires were private in all groups. The highest TCR clonal expansion was observed in HAM/TSP patients, whereas the lowest was observed in MS patients, even when compared with healthy controls. In a phylogenetic analysis, the repertoires of 18 out of 34 MS patients fell into a single cluster of related CDR3 sequences, pointing to a possible signature at the repertoire level. No association of the MS cluster with clinical or MRI features was observed, and the need for larger cohorts was stated by the authors.

Unsorted PBMC libraries were generated from 2 million PBMCs stored in RNAlater at -80 °C until RNA extraction. The multiple sclerosis patients were enrolled in a US clinical protocol that evaluated disease progression with magnetic resonance imaging. Peripheral blood was subjected to Ficoll-Hypaque density gradient centrifugation to isolate PBMCs, which were then cryopreserved in liquid nitrogen. The TCR originated in a man aged 25-45 years with multiple sclerosis. The rearranged segments are TRBV20-1 and TRBJ2-3, with TRBD1 as a weak D call on 6 bases. The material sequenced was PBMCs. The CDR3 protein sequence reads: CSARDRIKGGSTDTQYI. The nucleotides read TGCAGTGCTAGAGACCGCATTAAAGGGGGTAGCACAGATACGCAGTATATT.